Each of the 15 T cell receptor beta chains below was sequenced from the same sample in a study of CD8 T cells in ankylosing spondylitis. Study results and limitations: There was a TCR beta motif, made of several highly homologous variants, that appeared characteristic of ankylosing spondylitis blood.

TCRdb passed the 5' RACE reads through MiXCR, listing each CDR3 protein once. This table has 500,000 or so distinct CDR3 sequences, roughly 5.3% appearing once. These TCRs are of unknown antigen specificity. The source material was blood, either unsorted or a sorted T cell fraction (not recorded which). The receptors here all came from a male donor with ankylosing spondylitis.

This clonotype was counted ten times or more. The chain's CDR3 is CASTRQDRGYTF. The CDR3 coding sequence is TGTGCCAGCACCCGACAAGATAGAGGCTACACCTTC. This chain links TRBV7-2 with TRBJ1-2; D gene ambiguous. The CDR3 runs to 12 residues. V was shortened by 7 bases and J by 8 bases, with 14 bases between the two germline ends. CDR1 and CDR2 (germline): SGHTA, FQGNSA. The whole variable domain, filled in from reference TRBV7-2 and TRBJ1-2, reads GAGVSQSPSNKVTEKGKDVELRCDPISGHTALYWYRQSLGQGLEFLIYFQGNSAPDKSGLPSDRFSAERTGGSVSTLTIQRTQQEDSAVYLCASTRQDRGYTFGSGTRLTVV.

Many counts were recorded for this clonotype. The CDR3 bases are TGCAGCGTTGAGGGACAACTGATAGGAGCTTTCTTT. Its protein product is CSVEGQLIGAFF. The chain joins TRBV29-1 to TRBJ1-1, with D possibly TRBD1 on 6 matching bases. Germline loops: CDR1 SQVTM, CDR2 ANQGSEA. V lost 3 bases and J 10 bases, leaving 15 bases between the germline ends. The CDR3 loop spans 12 amino acids.

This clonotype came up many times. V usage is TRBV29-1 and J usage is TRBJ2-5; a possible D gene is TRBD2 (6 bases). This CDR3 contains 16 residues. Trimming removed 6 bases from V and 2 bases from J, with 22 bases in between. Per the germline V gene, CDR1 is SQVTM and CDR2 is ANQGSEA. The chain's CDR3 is CSVLIHGEARQETQYF. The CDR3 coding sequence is TGCAGCGTGTTGATTCACGGGGAGGCGCGACAAGAGACCCAGTACTTC.

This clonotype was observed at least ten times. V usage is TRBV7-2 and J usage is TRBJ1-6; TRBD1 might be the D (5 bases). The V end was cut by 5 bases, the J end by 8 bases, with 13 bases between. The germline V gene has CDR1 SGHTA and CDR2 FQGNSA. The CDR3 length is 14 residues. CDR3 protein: CASSLSWGDSPLHF. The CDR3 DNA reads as TGTGCCAGCAGCCTCAGCTGGGGGGATTCACCCCTCCACTTT.

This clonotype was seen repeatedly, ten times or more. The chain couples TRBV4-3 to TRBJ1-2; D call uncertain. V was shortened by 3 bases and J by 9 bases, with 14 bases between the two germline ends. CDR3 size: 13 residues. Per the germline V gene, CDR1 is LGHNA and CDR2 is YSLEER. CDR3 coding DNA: TGCGCCAGCAGCCACCCCCGGTCGGGTCGCTACACCTTC. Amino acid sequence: CASSHPRSGRYTF.

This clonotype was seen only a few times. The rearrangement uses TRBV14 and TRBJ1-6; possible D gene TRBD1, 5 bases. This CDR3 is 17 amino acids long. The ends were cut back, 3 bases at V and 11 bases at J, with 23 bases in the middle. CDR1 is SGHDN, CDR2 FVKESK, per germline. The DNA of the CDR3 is TGTGCCAGCAGCCATCGGGGCAGGATTCTCCCTATTACACCCCTCCACTTT. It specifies CASSHRGRILPITPLHF.

CDR3 residues: CASSMAREYPYEQYF. The CDR3 DNA sequence: TGTGCCAGTAGTATGGCTCGGGAGTACCCCTACGAGCAGTACTTC. V gene TRBV19 combines with J gene TRBJ2-7; TRBD2 is a possible D gene (6 bases). The germline V gene encodes CDR1 LNHDA and CDR2 SQIVND (reference sequence). This CDR3 spans 15 amino acids. The V gene lost 3 bases and the J gene lost 2 bases, with 14 bases spanning the gap. The full variable domain, with the rest looked up from reference TRBV19 and TRBJ2-7, is DGGITQSPKYLFRKEGQNVTLSCEQNLNHDAMYWYRQDPGQGLRLIYYSQIVNDFQKGDIAEGYSVSREKKESFPLTVTSAQKNPTAFYLCASSMAREYPYEQYFGPGTRLTVT.

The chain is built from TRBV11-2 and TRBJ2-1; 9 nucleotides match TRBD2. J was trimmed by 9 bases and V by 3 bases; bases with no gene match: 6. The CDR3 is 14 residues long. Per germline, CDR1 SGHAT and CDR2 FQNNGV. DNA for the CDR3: TGTGCCAGCAGCTTCCTTAGCGGGAGAACTGAGCAGTTCTTC. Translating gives CASSFLSGRTEQFF.

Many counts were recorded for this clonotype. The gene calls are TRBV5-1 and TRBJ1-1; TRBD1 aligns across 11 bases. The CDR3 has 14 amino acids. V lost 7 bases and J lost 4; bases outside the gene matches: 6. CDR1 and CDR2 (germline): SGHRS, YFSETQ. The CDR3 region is CASGWTGGLTEAFF. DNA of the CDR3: TGCGCCAGCGGGTGGACAGGGGGCCTCACTGAAGCTTTCTTT.

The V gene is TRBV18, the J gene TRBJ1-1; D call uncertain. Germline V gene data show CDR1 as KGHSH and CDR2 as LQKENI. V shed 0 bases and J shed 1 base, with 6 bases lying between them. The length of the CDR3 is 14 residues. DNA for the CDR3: TGTGCCAGCTCACCACCGTACAGGAACACTGAAGCTTTCTTT. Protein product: CASSPPYRNTEAFF.

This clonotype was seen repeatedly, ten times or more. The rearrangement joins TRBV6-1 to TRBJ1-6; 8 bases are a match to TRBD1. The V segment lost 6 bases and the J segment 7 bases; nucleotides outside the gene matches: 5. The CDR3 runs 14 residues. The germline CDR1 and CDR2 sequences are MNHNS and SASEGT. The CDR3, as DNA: TGTGCCAGCAGACTCCGACAGGGGAATTCACCCCTCCACTTT. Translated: CASRLRQGNSPLHF.

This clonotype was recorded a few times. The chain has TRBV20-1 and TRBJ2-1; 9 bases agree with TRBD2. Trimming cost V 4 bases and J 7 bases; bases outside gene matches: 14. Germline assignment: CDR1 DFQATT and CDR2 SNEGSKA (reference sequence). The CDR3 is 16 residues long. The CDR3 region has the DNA TGCAGTGCTACGAACCCCGGGCGGGGGGGCGTTAATGAGCAGTTCTTC. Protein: CSATNPGRGGVNEQFF.

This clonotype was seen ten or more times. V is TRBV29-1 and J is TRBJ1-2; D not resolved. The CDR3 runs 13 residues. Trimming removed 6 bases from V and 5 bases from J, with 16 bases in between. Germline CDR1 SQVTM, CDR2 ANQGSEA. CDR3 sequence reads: CSVEGRMGYGYTF. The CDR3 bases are TGCAGCGTCGAGGGTAGAATGGGATATGGCTACACCTTC.

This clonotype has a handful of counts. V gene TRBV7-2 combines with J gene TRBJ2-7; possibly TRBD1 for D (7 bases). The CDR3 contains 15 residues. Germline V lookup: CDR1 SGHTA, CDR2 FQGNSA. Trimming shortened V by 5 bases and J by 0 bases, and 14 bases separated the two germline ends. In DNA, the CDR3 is TGTGCCAGCAGCCGGAGGGACAGTGGCTCCTACGAGCAGTACTTC. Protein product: CASSRRDSGSYEQYF.

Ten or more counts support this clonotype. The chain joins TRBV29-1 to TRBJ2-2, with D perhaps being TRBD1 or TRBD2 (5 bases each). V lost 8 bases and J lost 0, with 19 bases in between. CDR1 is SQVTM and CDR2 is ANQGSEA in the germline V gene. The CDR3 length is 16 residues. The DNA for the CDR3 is TGCAGCCTTATTGACAGCGGATTCGCGAACACCGGGGAGCTGTTTTTT. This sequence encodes CSLIDSGFANTGELFF.